What follows are 19 T cell receptor beta chains derived from one specimen sequenced in a study of response to subunit inactivated influenza vaccine. MiXCR was run by TCRdb on the RT-PCR reads, yielding one entry per CDR3 protein. The sample lists roughly 650,000 distinct CDR3 sequences, approximately 15% occurring once. Here the sequenced sample was PBMCs from blood, taken 11 to 12 days after vaccination. The receptors originated from a man between 50 and 59 years old who received an inactivated influenza vaccine.

In its sample, this clonotype was seen many times. This chain joins TRBV5-1 and TRBJ2-3; a weak D match, TRBD1 (5 bases). V lost 4 bases and J 1 base, leaving 10 bases between the germline ends. The germline V gene encodes CDR1 SGHRS and CDR2 YFSETQ. The CDR3 is 14 amino acids. As DNA, the CDR3 is TGCGCCAGCAGCCCTCAAGGGGGCACAGATACGCAGTATTTT. Its protein is CASSPQGGTDTQYF.

In this sample, this clonotype turned up many times. The chain combines TRBV10-3 with TRBJ2-7; possible D gene TRBD2, 5 bases. Germline V CDR1 and CDR2: ENHRY, SYGVKD. Trimming stripped 3 bases from V and 4 bases from J, with 16 bases between. The CDR3 sequence is 15 residues long. For the CDR3, the DNA is TGTGCCATCAGTGATGGACTTAGACCACCTTACGAGCAGTACTTC. Amino acids: CAISDGLRPPYEQYF.

This clonotype was picked up many times. The genes are TRBV12-3 or TRBV12-4 and TRBJ2-1; D is uncertain. This CDR3 comprises 16 residues. V dropped 5 bases and J dropped 0 bases, with 14 bases sitting between them. In DNA form, the CDR3 reads TGTGCCAGCAGTCCCCCAGCCGTATACTCCTACAATGAGCAGTTCTTC. Translated: CASSPPAVYSYNEQFF.

This clonotype was picked up a small number of times. CDR3 region: CASSLNRGWTEKLFF. In DNA form, the CDR3 reads TGTGCCAGCAGCCTTAACAGGGGATGGACTGAAAAACTGTTTTTT. The genes are TRBV12-3 or TRBV12-4 and TRBJ1-4, with TRBD1 matching over 7 bases. V lost 6 bases to trimming and J lost 7 bases; unmatched junction nucleotides: 11. This CDR3 contains 15 residues.

V and J are TRBV12-3 or TRBV12-4 and TRBJ2-7; D remains unclear. This CDR3 spans 12 amino acids. V gave up 8 bases and J gave up 2 bases, with 10 bases separating them. The DNA for the CDR3 is TGTGCCAGCTGCAGATTCACCTACGAGCAGTACTTC. Translation gives CASCRFTYEQYF.

This clonotype was seen a few times. The V gene is TRBV12-3 or TRBV12-4, the J gene TRBJ1-2, with a possible D match to TRBD1 (5 bases). The V and J ends lost 5 bases and 8 bases respectively, with 15 bases between them. The CDR3 covers 13 residues. The CDR3 sequence is CASSARVGEGYTF. The CDR3 bases are TGTGCCAGCAGTGCCAGGGTCGGGGAGGGCTACACCTTC.

V usage is TRBV20-1 and J usage is TRBJ2-2, with D tentatively TRBD2 (5 bases). Deletions cut 5 bases from V and 0 bases from J, with 10 bases between. The germline CDR1 and CDR2 sequences are DFQATT and SNEGSKA (reference sequence). The CDR3 has 14 amino acids. CDR3 sequence reads: CSAPGSANTGELFF. In DNA form, the CDR3 reads TGCAGTGCTCCGGGGTCCGCGAACACCGGGGAGCTGTTTTTT.

The gene calls are TRBV29-1 and TRBJ2-6; 8 bases fit TRBD1. The CDR3 has 16 residues. Per germline, CDR1 SQVTM and CDR2 ANQGSEA. V gave up 7 bases and J gave up 2 bases; unmatched junction bases: 10. The CDR3 protein is CSAAGQAGAGANVLTF. The DNA of the CDR3 is TGCAGCGCCGCGGGACAGGCCGGGGCTGGGGCCAACGTCCTGACTTTC. Supplemented by reference TRBV29-1 and TRBJ2-6, the full variable domain reads SAVISQKPSRDICQRGTSLTIQCQVDSQVTMMFWYRQQPGQSLTLIATANQGSEATYESGFVIDKFPISRPNLTFSTLTVSNMSPEDSSIYLCSAAGQAGAGANVLTFGAGSRLTVL.

The V gene is TRBV5-1, the J gene TRBJ2-2; D ambiguous. Deletions cut 2 bases from V and 3 bases from J, with 8 bases between. The CDR3 runs to 14 residues. The V gene's germline CDR1 is SGHRS and CDR2 YFSETQ. The CDR3 loop reads CASSFRKDTGELFF. The CDR3 region has the DNA TGCGCCAGCAGCTTTAGGAAAGACACCGGGGAGCTGTTTTTT.

Regarding this clonotype: Possible read error: a much larger clone is one base away. The V gene is TRBV20-1, the J gene TRBJ1-5; D is unclear. The CDR3 runs to 12 residues. The ends were cut back, 1 base at V and 8 bases at J, with 9 bases in the middle. Germline V lookup: CDR1 DFQATT, CDR2 SNEGSKA (reference sequence). The CDR3 DNA follows: TGCAGTGCTAGAGTCGCCTCGAAGCCCCAGCATTTT. As protein: CSARVASKPQHF.

This rearrangement joins TRBV10-3 to TRBJ2-3, with D possibly being TRBD1 or TRBD2 (5 bases each). Trimming removed 2 bases from V and 2 bases from J, with 23 bases in between. Germline lookup yields CDR1 ENHRY and CDR2 SYGVKD. The CDR3 is made up of 19 amino acids. This CDR3 reads CAISEGQGMRLAYTDTQYF. The CDR3, as DNA: TGTGCCATCAGTGAGGGACAAGGGATGCGGCTAGCTTACACAGATACGCAGTATTTT.

This chain links TRBV7-2 with TRBJ2-7, with 8 bases lining up with TRBD2. CDR3 length equals 15 residues. Germline V CDR1 and CDR2: SGHTA, FQGNSA. V shed 4 bases and J 6 bases; nucleotides not matched to a gene: 11. In nucleotides, the CDR3 is TGTGCCAGCAGCTCATCGGGAGCGGGAGTCGGCGAGCAGTACTTC. Its protein is CASSSSGAGVGEQYF.

This clonotype was seen only a few times. Compared with germline, one end of the junction differs, possibly owing to a read error. The chain joins TRBV20-1 to TRBJ2-7; 10 nucleotides line up with TRBD2. CDR3 size: 18 residues. Per the germline V gene, CDR1 is DFQATT and CDR2 is SNEGSKA (reference sequence). The CDR3 nucleotides read TGCAGTGCGAGAGGTGGACGGGCTTTAGCGGGAGGCCTCAGATCGGAGTACTTC. It codes for CSARGGRALAGGLRSEYF.

The rearrangement joins TRBV7-2 to TRBJ2-3; D gene unclear. V lost 7 bases and J 4 bases, leaving 12 bases between the germline ends. Germline CDR1 reads SGHTA; CDR2 reads FQGNSA. The CDR3 extends over 13 amino acids. CDR3 bases: TGTGCCAGCAACCTAGGCTGGGCAGATACGCAGTATTTT. It specifies CASNLGWADTQYF.

Regarding this clonotype: Being one base from a much bigger clone, this may be a read error. This chain links TRBV29-1 with TRBJ2-6; D remains ambiguous. V dropped 3 bases and J dropped 2 bases, with 2 bases sitting between them. The CDR3 spans 12 residues. The germline V gene has CDR1 SQVTM and CDR2 ANQGSEA. CDR3 sequence: CSVEAGANVLTF. CDR3 nucleotide sequence: TGCAGCGTTGAGGCTGGGGCCAACGTCCTGACTTTC.

The genes are TRBV11-2 and TRBJ2-3, with 12 bases fitting TRBD2. V trimming: 1 base; J trimming: 2 bases; junction bases outside the gene matches: 7. There are 18 residues in the CDR3. Germline lookup yields CDR1 SGHAT and CDR2 FQNNGV. In DNA, the CDR3 is TGTGCCAGCAGCTTAGGCCTCCTAGCGGGGGGGTTCACAGATACGCAGTATTTT. This gives the protein CASSLGLLAGGFTDTQYF.

This clonotype was seen only a few times. The V call is TRBV6-5, the J call TRBJ1-2, with D unclear. Trimming cost V 0 bases and J 2 bases, with 7 bases left between them. Looked up from germline, CDR1 is MNHEY and CDR2 is SVGAGI. The CDR3 sequence is 14 residues long. CDR3 protein: CASSYSLPNYGYTF. In DNA form, the CDR3 reads TGTGCCAGCAGTTACTCTCTGCCGAACTATGGCTACACCTTC.

The sample holds a few counts of this clonotype. This chain links TRBV4-2 with TRBJ1-4; D is possibly TRBD1 (6 bases). The CDR3 has 15 amino acids. The V end was cut by 4 bases, the J end by 7 bases, with 16 bases between. Per the germline V gene, CDR1 is LGHNA and CDR2 is YNFKEQ. The CDR3 DNA reads TGTGCCAGCAGCCCGTGGGCAGGGGATGGTGAAAAACTGTTTTTT. It translates to CASSPWAGDGEKLFF.

This clonotype appeared many times. The chain combines TRBV5-6 with TRBJ2-5, with 11 bases identical to TRBD1. Germline-derived CDR1 and CDR2 are SGHDT and YYEEEE. The V gene end was trimmed by 2 bases and the J gene end by 7 bases; junction bases not matched to a gene: 7. This CDR3 has 15 amino acids. CDR3 residues: CASSFLGTGGATQYF. The CDR3 bases are TGTGCCAGCAGCTTTCTAGGGACAGGGGGGGCGACCCAGTACTTC.